This T cell receptor beta chain was profiled in a study of naive and memory T cell subsets. Study-level results: Naive repertoires, especially CD8, held a few larger clonotypes, possibly memory cells re-expressing CD45RA. Over 90% of naive TCR sequences appeared only once after error correction, unlike memory subsets. Diversity fell and Gini index rose from naive through CM, EM, EMRA.

Only a few counts were recorded for this clonotype. Its matching antigen is unknown. Two oligonucleotides, mixed equimolar, formed the beta constant-region primer covering TRBC1 and TRBC2. The ligated cDNA underwent four PCR rounds using SP2 and nested alpha and beta constant-region primers. One entry per CDR3 protein results from TCRdb running MiXCR on the UMI-ligation and nested PCR reads. The sample shows 99,000 or so distinct CDR3 sequences, about 14% of them seen only once. V shed 5 bases and J shed 5 bases, with 12 bases lying between them. This CDR3 contains 13 residues. After the first PCR, alpha and beta chain libraries were processed separately.

The receptor comes from a human donor in good health. The V and J genes are TRBV12-3 or TRBV12-4 and TRBJ1-2; D not resolved. Source material: naive CD8+ T cells from blood. CDR3 in amino acids: CASSPMLGYGYTF. The CDR3 region has the DNA TGTGCCAGCAGTCCTATGTTGGGGTATGGCTACACCTTC.